The rows below give T cell receptor beta chains drawn from one sample of a study of T cells in Graves' hyperthyroidism and ophthalmopathy. TCRdb called the multiplex PCR reads again in MiXCR, with one record for every CDR3 protein. The sample lists more than 600,000 distinct CDR3 sequences; 16% were seen once. The sample consisted of blood. Every receptor here comes from a young man with Graves' hyperthyroidism. Both conserved end residues are part of each CDR3. A D gene is named only where the DNA matches it firmly. Expanded clones are given a class, and other clones once, few, many or no size at all.

j_call v_call d_call clone_size cdr3_nt cdr3_aa
TRBJ1-6 TRBV6-5 TRBD1 few TGTGCCAGCAGTTACTCTGGGACAGTCTATAATTCACCCCTCCACTTT CASSYSGTVYNSPLHF
TRBJ2-5 TRBV11-1 TRBD2 many TGTGCCAGCAGCTCGACTAGCGGGACTCAAGAGACCCAGTACTTC CASSSTSGTQETQYF
TRBJ2-7 TRBV7-2 - many TGTCCCAGCAGCCCCAGGAGCGACTCCGAGCAGTACTTC CPSSPRSDSEQYF
TRBJ1-1 TRBV29-1 - - TGCAGCGTGGGTGGGCGCGAGACTGAAGCTTTCTTT CSVGGRETEAFF
TRBJ2-7 TRBV20-1 - few TGCAGTGCTAAAGACCGAGACTCCTACGAGCAGTACTTC CSAKDRDSYEQYF
TRBJ1-2 TRBV28 - many TGTGCCAGCCTCTCTTCTGGGCGCCTCTATGGCTACACCTTC CASLSSGRLYGYTF
TRBJ2-4 TRBV6-2/TRBV6-3 TRBD2 few TGTGCCAGCAGTTCGGGGGGGGGGCGCACAGCCAAAAACATTCAGTACTTC CASSSGGGRTAKNIQYF
TRBJ2-7 TRBV20-1 TRBD2 - TGCAGTGCTACCCATAGCGGGCCGGGGTACGAGCAGTACTTC CSATHSGPGYEQYF
TRBJ2-3 TRBV6-1 - many TGTGCCAGCAGTGAATGGGTCTCTAGCACAGATACGCAGTATTTT CASSEWVSSTDTQYF
TRBJ2-7 TRBV28 TRBD1 - TGTGCCAGCAGTTGGGGGCGACAGGGATCCTACGAGCAGTACTTC CASSWGRQGSYEQYF
TRBJ2-2 TRBV30 TRBD1 - TGTGCCTGGACGGGACAGTTCACCGGGGAGCTGTTTTTT CAWTGQFTGELFF
TRBJ1-1 TRBV12-3/TRBV12-4 - - TGTGCCAGCAGTTCCGTTGCAGGGCAGATAGCTGAAGCTTTCTTT CASSSVAGQIAEAFF
TRBJ1-1 TRBV15 - many TGTGCCACCAGCAGAGATCTGTTGAACACTGAAGCTTTCTTT CATSRDLLNTEAFF
TRBJ1-1 TRBV11-2 - many TGTGCCAGCAGCACTGACTTTGGGACTGAAGCTTTCTTT CASSTDFGTEAFF
TRBJ1-2 TRBV28 - many TGTGCCAGCAGTTTACCAACTAACTATGGCTACACCTTC CASSLPTNYGYTF
TRBJ2-3 TRBV20-1 TRBD2 - TGCAGTGCTAGTCCGTTCCCTAGCGGGAGAGATAGCACAGATACGCAGTATTTT CSASPFPSGRDSTDTQYF
TRBJ2-7 TRBV5-4 TRBD1 - TGTGCCAGCAGCAACCACCGGGACAGGGGTTACGAGCAGTACTTC CASSNHRDRGYEQYF
TRBJ2-3 TRBV7-9 - many TGTGCCAGCCGTTTAACTCCTAGCACAGATACGCAGTATTTT CASRLTPSTDTQYF
TRBJ1-1 TRBV12-3/TRBV12-4 TRBD1 - TGTGCCAGAATGGACAGGGACTTGGGCGATGAAGCTTTCTTT CARMDRDLGDEAFF
TRBJ2-2 TRBV25-1 TRBD2 few TGTGCCAGCAGTGATAGCGGGAGGGCCGAAACCGGGGAGCTGTTTTTT CASSDSGRAETGELFF
TRBJ2-5 TRBV5-1 - few TGCGCCAGCAGCGCCAATCTCCAAGAGACCCAGTACTTC CASSANLQETQYF
TRBJ1-4 TRBV20-1 - many TGCAGTGCGTCTGCGCCAAGGAGGGGTAATGAAAAACTGTTTTTT CSASAPRRGNEKLFF
TRBJ2-7 TRBV20-1 - many TGCAGTGCTAGCCCACAGGGTAGGTCCTACGAGCAGTACTTC CSASPQGRSYEQYF
TRBJ2-7 TRBV6-1 - many TGTGCCAGCAGTTATCCGATGGGGGGTACCTACGAGCAGTACTTC CASSYPMGGTYEQYF
TRBJ2-1 TRBV3-1 TRBD2 - TGTGCCAGCAGCCAACGGCAGGCTAGCGGGAGGGCCGAAGAGCAGTTCTTC CASSQRQASGRAEEQFF
TRBJ1-5 TRBV12-3/TRBV12-4 - - TGTGCCAGCAGTTGGGGGGTTGTACAGCCCCAGCATTTT CASSWGVVQPQHF
TRBJ2-7 TRBV6-5 TRBD1 - TGTGCCAGCAGTTACCAAGGGACAGGGGAGGTCCACGAGCAGTACTTC CASSYQGTGEVHEQYF
TRBJ2-1 TRBV10-3 TRBD2 many TGTGCCATCAGGGGGAGACTAGCCTTTGAGCAGTTCTTC CAIRGRLAFEQFF
TRBJ2-1 TRBV12-5 TRBD2 - TGTGCTAGTGGAAGTAGCGGGAGGGCATCTGAGCAGTTCTTC CASGSSGRASEQFF
TRBJ2-2 TRBV24-1 - - TGTGCCACCAGTGATTTAACGGAAGGGGAGCTGTTTTTT CATSDLTEGELFF
TRBJ2-7 TRBV11-2 - - TGTGCCAGCAGCTTAGAACTGGTCTACGAGCAGTACTTC CASSLELVYEQYF
TRBJ2-7 TRBV3-1 - many TGTGCCAGCAGCGCTTCTATGCCGGACGAGCAGTACTTC CASSASMPDEQYF
TRBJ1-1 TRBV6-2/TRBV6-3 - few TGTGCCAGCAGTGGAGGGCAGATGAACACTGAAGCTTTCTTT CASSGGQMNTEAFF
TRBJ2-7 TRBV28 TRBD2 many TGTGCCAGCAGTGGACTAGCGGAGGACTACGAGCAGTACTTC CASSGLAEDYEQYF
TRBJ2-5 TRBV6-1 - many TGTGCCAGCAGCCTGCGACACTTGAGGGGAGAGACCCAGTACTTC CASSLRHLRGETQYF
TRBJ2-7 TRBV11-2 TRBD2 many TGTGCCAGCAGCTTACCGGGACTAGCGAATTTTCCGGCCTACGAGCAGTACTTC CASSLPGLANFPAYEQYF
TRBJ2-7 TRBV12-3/TRBV12-4 - many TGTGCCAGCAGCCAGACAGGAAGCGAGCACGAGCAGTACTTC CASSQTGSEHEQYF
TRBJ2-6 TRBV27 - few TGTGCCAGCACTCCATCCCTTGGGGCCAACGTCCTGACTTTC CASTPSLGANVLTF
TRBJ2-5 TRBV27 TRBD1 - TGTGCCAGCAGTTTACCGACAGGGATGGGGGAGACCCAGTACTTC CASSLPTGMGETQYF
TRBJ1-4 TRBV6-1 - few TGTGCCAGCAGTGAAGCGTGGCAGGTGGAAAAACTGTTTTTT CASSEAWQVEKLFF
TRBJ1-1 TRBV25-1 TRBD1 few TGTGCCAGCAGTGCCAGTCCGGGACAGGGAGGTAACACTGAAGCTTTCTTT CASSASPGQGGNTEAFF
TRBJ2-3 TRBV4-2 - - TGTGCCAGCAGCCCGCGGGTCCCTACAGATACGCAGTATTTT CASSPRVPTDTQYF
TRBJ2-1 TRBV2 - - TGTGCCTCCATTGGACCACCCTCCTACAATGAGCAGTTCTTC CASIGPPSYNEQFF
TRBJ2-5 TRBV18 TRBD2 - TGTGCCAGCTCACGTCCACTAGCGGGAGACCCGGATTACCAAGAGACCCAGTACTTC CASSRPLAGDPDYQETQYF
TRBJ2-5 TRBV5-5 - many TGTGCCAGCAGCTTGTTTTACAGGGCTCAAGAGACCCAGTACTTC CASSLFYRAQETQYF
TRBJ2-3 TRBV7-2 - few TGTGCCAGCAGCGTGGGTCCGCTAAGCACAGATACGCAGTATTTT CASSVGPLSTDTQYF
TRBJ1-2 TRBV19 - - TGTGCCAGTAGTGGGACCGAGAACTATGGCTACACCTTC CASSGTENYGYTF
TRBJ1-4 TRBV2 TRBD1 many TGTGCCAGCAGTGTAAGAGACAGGGGGTTTTTAACTAATGAAAAACTGTTTTTT CASSVRDRGFLTNEKLFF